This is a list of T cell receptor beta chains from one sample in a study of blood T cell repertoires in COVID-19. The assay was immunoSEQ multiplex PCR, and TCRdb's table has in-frame clones only and misses some. Of 350,000 to 400,000 clones listed, approximately 87% are singletons. The sequenced material came from PBMCs or T cells enriched from blood (not recorded which). The receptors originated from a woman between 25 and 40 years old with acute COVID-19. CDR3s include the opening cysteine and the closing phenylalanine or tryptophan. Fields, in order: J gene, V gene, clone size, D gene, CDR3 protein, CDR3 DNA. D genes are given only for firm matches. Not every row has a clone size; where given, it reads once, few, many or a size class.

TRBJ2-7 | TRBV7-2 | NA | NA | CASSLSRDSYRSYEQYF | TGTGCCAGCAGCTTATCCCGGGACTCCTACAGGTCCTACGAGCAGTACTTC
TRBJ1-4 | TRBV29-1 | once | TRBD1 | CSARTGGLNEKLFF | TGCAGCGCCCGGACAGGCGGGCTTAATGAAAAACTGTTTTTT
TRBJ1-6 | TRBV6-5 | NA | NA | CASSLYEGDNSPLHF | TGTGCCAGCAGTTTATACGAGGGGGATAATTCACCCCTCCACTTT
TRBJ1-2 | TRBV30 | NA | NA | CACGIGSNYGYTF | TGTGCCTGCGGTATCGGGTCTAACTATGGCTACACCTTC
TRBJ2-7 | TRBV6-5 | once | TRBD1 | CASSRGSEQYF | TGTGCCAGTTCCAGGGGGTCGGAGCAGTACTTC
TRBJ1-2 | TRBV9 | few | NA | CASSPGSMGYTF | TGTGCCAGCAGCCCCGGGAGTATGGGCTACACCTTC
TRBJ1-5 | TRBV27 | NA | TRBD1 | CASSKGRGQYNQPQHF | TGTGCCAGCAGCAAAGGACGGGGACAGTACAATCAGCCCCAGCATTTT
TRBJ2-7 | TRBV19 | NA | TRBD2 | CASSIRGGGEQYF | TGTGCCAGTAGTATACGCGGGGGTGGCGAGCAGTACTTC
TRBJ2-1 | TRBV2 | once | TRBD2 | CASSPRAGGAEQFF | TGTGCCAGCAGCCCCAGAGCGGGGGGGGCTGAGCAGTTCTTC
TRBJ2-5 | TRBV4-1 | NA | NA | CASSQVGLRPWMHF | TGCGCCAGCAGCCAAGTGGGGCTAAGGCCGTGGATGCACTTC
TRBJ1-2 | TRBV5-4 | NA | NA | CASSLEEGNYGYTF | TGTGCCAGCAGCTTGGAAGAGGGAAACTATGGCTACACCTTC